This T cell receptor (beta chain) comes out of a study of cytomegalovirus exposure and HLA in healthy donors. Study results and limitations: In a later analysis, TCR beta V- and J-gene trimming was associated with a missense DCLRE1C variant. Several of the most significant clusters appeared, in a later analysis, to be linked to common viral pathogens. Immune exposure information available was restricted to CMV serostatus. Presence/absence results assume similar sequencing depth per donor, which may not hold.

Details on this clone: Its specificity is unknown.

In germline, CDR1 is SGDLS, CDR2 YYNGEE. This CDR3 has 15 residues. Trimming shortened V by 0 bases and J by 0 bases, and 7 bases separated the two germline ends. The PCR made use of 60 Vbeta and 13 Jbeta primers. This table comes from immunoSEQ multiplex PCR, and its TCRdb copy is limited to in-frame clones, with some not included. This sample has around 130,000 clones, with approximately 80% found just once. This chain links TRBV9 with TRBJ2-1; D may be TRBD1 (5 bases). Sequenced input: PBMCs. This TCR came from a man aged 50 or older in good health and CMV-seronegative. The CDR3 sequence is CASSVGQTSYNEQFF. Here the CDR3 DNA reads TGTGCCAGCAGCGTAGGACAGACCTCCTACAATGAGCAGTTCTTC.